The source of this TCR beta chain is a study of T cell responses to AZD1222 COVID-19 vaccine. With regard to this clone: Its antigen is undetermined.

Broader study findings: The repertoires were collected only after the peak T cell response. The donors showed a predominance of white British ancestry and of females, with possible underestimation of clonal diversity. The study identified only a handful of AZD1222 recipients as seropositive at baseline. Compared with day 0, the breadth and depth of the Spike-specific TCR repertoire rose significantly after two doses of AZD1222.

TCRdb keeps only in-frame clones here, not all; method: immunoSEQ multiplex PCR. The sample lists about 150,000 clones, around 86% seen once, with about 3.8% in the top ten. This receptor was identified in an adult in good health. The input for sequencing was peripheral blood, taken on day 0 of MenACWY control vaccination.

As DNA, the CDR3 is TGCGCCAGCAGTTCCCAGGGAGGCACTGAAGCTTTCTTT. As protein: CASSSQGGTEAFF. V is TRBV5-1 and J is TRBJ1-1, with D possibly TRBD1 on 5 matching bases. The V gene's germline CDR1 is SGHRS and CDR2 YFSETQ. Trimming shortened V by 5 bases and J by 4 bases, and 12 bases separated the two germline ends. CDR3 size: 13 residues.